What follows is one T cell receptor beta chain and its context. This clone was detected a few times. Its antigen has not been determined. No base-level quality is on record; no much larger clone is a single base apart. This sample is part of a study of shared clonotypes between healthy human individuals (dated by TCRdb to the early 2020s). A note on the overall study: The cohort comprised two women and a few men aged 18 to 49 years. For each donor, three plates each were used for CD4 naive and CD4 memory, two plates were used for CD8 naive, and one plate was used for CD8 memory. Blood TCR repertoires of a handful of healthy adults were deeply sequenced to estimate repertoire size and the extent of clonotype sharing between individuals. Different laboratories and diverse techniques were used to prepare libraries and sequence TCR repertoires, to increase sequencing depth and limit assay-specific biases. Each donor's leukapheresis produced roughly between about 0.8 and 8.9 billion PBMCs.

General study outcomes and caveats: Compared with non-shared clonotypes, clonotypes shared by all four sorted-subset donors had higher generation probabilities. Even with the large sequencing depth, rarefaction of the sorted-subset datasets indicated that sequencing was incomplete. Pairwise subsampling indicated that sequencing depth was expected to affect the degree of clonotype sharing among donors. Sampling was restricted to blood, and TCR repertoires in tissue are likely to differ from TCR repertoires in blood. Naive subsets generally had larger estimated clonotype richness than memory subsets. Because the study included a small number of donors, the genetic and exposure-history diversity represented was limited. Across a few donors, roughly 5.4% of naive CD4, 3% to 4% of naive CD8, roughly 2.3% of memory CD4, and 0.4% of memory CD8 clonotypes were shared.

Relative to germline, V is 6 bases shorter and J is 3 bases shorter, with 11 bases between their ends. CDR1 and CDR2 are read off the germline V gene as SNHLY and FYNNEI. The CDR3 has 13 amino acids, counting the end cysteine and phenylalanine. Only the CDR3 DNA stays, 39 bases, in frame from base 1. TCR CDR3 regions were amplified from genomic DNA by multiplex PCR using the deep immunoSEQ assay. Extracted genomic DNA from each cell subset was distributed evenly across all wells of several immunoSEQ 96-well plates, and each plate was treated as a replicate. For sorted subsets, about 220 ng of genomic DNA, equivalent to 30,000 or so T cell genomes, went into each replicate PCR. Purified libraries were quantified with a Qubit 3.0 fluorometer, sized on a Bioanalyzer 2100, and re-quantified with the KAPA Library Quantification kit. A separate single-read 150-cycle Illumina NextSeq 550 flow cell was used to sequence each immunoSEQ 96-well plate. In the authors' own workflow: Because only junctional sequences without quality scores were contained in the immunoSEQ output, filtering matching that applied to full-length reads could not be performed. To assign V/J genes and CDR3, sequences were annotated against IMGT germline references using PyIR, a Python wrapper for IgBLAST v1.9. Any read was removed if the V/J assignment was weak (E-value above 1e-6), the CDR3 was missing, or the read contained stop codons, out-of-frame junctions, or ambiguous translated residues. V3J clonotypes were defined as sequences sharing the same inferred V gene, J gene, and CDR3 amino acid sequence. The percentage overlap between two repertoires was calculated by dividing the number of shared unique clonotypes by the size of the smaller repertoire. Repertoire richness was assessed with RTK rarefaction, the Chao1 estimator, and Recon v2.1 estimates of unobserved clonotypes. Generation probabilities for all TCRbeta clonotypes obtained by the gDNA method from a handful of donors were computed using OLGA. TCRdb obtained this table from immuneACCESS and retained in-frame rearrangements with V and J assigned. These tables miss some clones; where compared with another copy, unresolved V genes account for less than half of the shortfall, and the remainder is unexplained. The V and J calls and clone size are taken from that table; D and trimming were inferred from the DNA. The sample records a few million clones, around 90% of which are singletons. Jointly, the top ten make up around 0.15% of the sample.

The donors were healthy, HIV-negative adults who had no recently reported acute infections or vaccinations. All donors were Caucasian adults living in Nashville, Tennessee, USA. Magnetic negative selection was used to enrich CD4+ T cells, after which naive cells were positively selected on CD45RA and the negative fraction became the memory subset. Blood was obtained by leukapheresis, after which PBMCs were separated by Ficoll-Histopaque density gradient centrifugation and cryopreserved in liquid nitrogen vapor phase. Purity and quantity of every magnetically sorted T cell population were checked by analytical flow cytometry. Each sorted fraction had its genomic DNA isolated and then quantified by UV absorbance on a Nanodrop 2000c.

The sequenced sample was naive CD4+ T cells sorted from blood. The cell subset or site label for this specimen denotes: CD45RA+ positively selected. The sequence joins TRBV2 to TRBJ1-2; the D gene is possibly TRBD1, with 5 bases matching. This receptor was obtained from a man younger than 35 in good health. The DNA sequence is given as TGTGCCAGCAGCAAGACAGTAGACTATGGCTACACCTTC. Its translation reads: CASSKTVDYGYTF.